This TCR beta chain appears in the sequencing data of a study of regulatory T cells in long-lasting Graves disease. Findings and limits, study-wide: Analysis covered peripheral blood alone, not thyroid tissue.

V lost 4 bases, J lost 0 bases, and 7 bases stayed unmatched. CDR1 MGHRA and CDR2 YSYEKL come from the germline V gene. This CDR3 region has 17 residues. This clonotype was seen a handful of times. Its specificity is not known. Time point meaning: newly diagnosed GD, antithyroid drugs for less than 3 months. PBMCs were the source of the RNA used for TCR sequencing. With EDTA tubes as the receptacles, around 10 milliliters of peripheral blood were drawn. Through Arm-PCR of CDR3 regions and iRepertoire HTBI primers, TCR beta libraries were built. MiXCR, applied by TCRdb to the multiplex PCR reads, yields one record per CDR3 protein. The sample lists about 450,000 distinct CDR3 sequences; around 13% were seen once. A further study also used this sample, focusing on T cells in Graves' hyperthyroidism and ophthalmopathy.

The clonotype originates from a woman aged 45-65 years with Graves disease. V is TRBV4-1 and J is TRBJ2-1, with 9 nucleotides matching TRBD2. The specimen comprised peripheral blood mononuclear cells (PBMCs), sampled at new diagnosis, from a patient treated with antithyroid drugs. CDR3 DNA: TGCGCCAGCAGCCTCACTAGCGGGCAGAGCTCCTACAATGAGCAGTTCTTC. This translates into CASSLTSGQSSYNEQFF.